These 9 T cell receptor beta chains were all obtained from the same sample, sequenced in a study of OX40 agonist ivuxolimab in advanced cancers. Library construction relied on the immunoSEQ multiplex PCR assay. The table comes from immuneACCESS by way of TCRdb, which keeps in-frame sequences with V and J called. Part of the clones is missing from these tables; in studies checked, under half for an unresolved V gene and the rest for unknown reasons. The sample table lists tens of thousands of clones, 87% of them with a count of one. Clones ranked in the top ten supply approximately 3% of the sample. Specimen: CD4+ or CD8+ T cells sorted from blood, collected in a trial of the OX40 agonist ivuxolimab. Source of these receptors: an adult with an advanced solid tumor such as melanoma, head and neck, liver or kidney cancer.

The CDR3, as DNA: TGTGCCAGCAGCCCCGGGCAGGGGTCCCTTTTCGATGAGCAGTTCTTC. This sequence encodes CASSPGQGSLFDEQFF. The chain has TRBV11-2 and TRBJ2-1, with D tentatively TRBD1 (6 bases). CDR3 size: 16 residues. With 5 bases removed from V and 8 bases from J, the gap between germline ends came to 22 bases. Germline CDR1 is SGHAT and CDR2 is FQNNGV.

V is TRBV18 and J is TRBJ1-1, with D unclear. Germline loops: CDR1 KGHSH, CDR2 LQKENI. Between the trimmed V and J ends, which lost 6 bases and 1 base, there was a span of 9 bases. CDR3 length: 13 amino acids. The CDR3 region has the DNA TGTGCCAGCTCTCAACTACGGAACACTGAAGCTTTCTTT. Its translation is CASSQLRNTEAFF. Variable domain in full (rest from reference TRBV18 and TRBJ1-1): NAGVMQNPRHLVRRRGQEARLRCSPMKGHSHVYWYRQLPEEGLKFMVYLQKENIIDESGMPKERFSAEFPKEGPSILRIQQVVRGDSAAYFCASSQLRNTEAFFGQGTRLTVV.

Only a few counts were recorded for this clone. The rearrangement joins TRBV25-1 to TRBJ2-5; possibly TRBD1 for D (7 bases). The CDR3 sequence is 16 residues long. In germline, CDR1 is MGHDK, CDR2 SYGVNS. Trimming cost V 4 bases and J 10 bases, with 25 bases left between them. CDR3 DNA: TGTGCCAGCAGTGCCTTGGAGGGACAGCAAATCCCTCACCAGTACTTC. It encodes CASSALEGQQIPHQYF.

This chain links TRBV6-5 with TRBJ1-1; the match to TRBD1 covers 8 bases. This CDR3 spans 12 amino acids. V shed 9 bases, J shed 4 bases, and the junction held 4 bases outside the gene matches. CDR1 and CDR2 from the germline V gene are MNHEY and SVGAGI. CDR3 sequence (DNA): TGTGCCAGTAGGACAGGGCCCACTGAAGCTTTCTTT. Translated: CASRTGPTEAFF.

The CDR3 loop is CASITQGIGELFF. The DNA for the CDR3 is TGTGCCAGTATTACACAGGGAATCGGGGAGCTGTTTTTT. The chain links TRBV19 to TRBJ2-2; D might be TRBD1 (6 bases). The germline V and J ends were trimmed by 7 bases and 7 bases, with 13 bases remaining between them. Germline V gives CDR1 LNHDA, CDR2 SQIVND (reference sequence). The length of the CDR3 is 13 residues.

The chain uses TRBV5-1 and TRBJ2-7, with a tentative D call TRBD1 (5 bases). The ends were cut back, 4 bases at V and 0 bases at J, with 11 bases in the middle. The CDR3 has 14 amino acids. Germline loops: CDR1 SGHRS, CDR2 YFSETQ. The DNA of the CDR3 is TGCGCCAGCAGCCAACAGGTTGTCTCCTACGAGCAGTACTTC. This sequence encodes CASSQQVVSYEQYF. Complete variable domain (other parts from reference TRBV5-1 and TRBJ2-7): KAGVTQTPRYLIKTRGQQVTLSCSPISGHRSVSWYQQTPGQGLQFLFEYFSETQRNKGNFPGRFSGRQFSNSRSEMNVSTLELGDSALYLCASSQQVVSYEQYFGPGTRLTVT.

This clone appeared a single time. The J gene is TRBJ2-3, the V gene TRBV12-5, with TRBD1 matching over 9 bases. This CDR3 has 14 residues. Looked up from germline, CDR1 is LGHNT and CDR2 is FRNRAP. Trimming took 5 bases from V and 4 from J; bases not matched to a gene: 4. CDR3 DNA sequence: TGTGCTAGTGGTCGGGACAGGGTTCCAGATACGCAGTATTTT. It encodes CASGRDRVPDTQYF.

The rearrangement uses TRBV11-2 and TRBJ2-3, with TRBD2 matching 13 bases. The CDR3 spans 17 residues. J lost 7 bases, V lost 5 bases, and 12 bases had no gene match. Germline V gene lookup returns CDR1 SGHAT and CDR2 FQNNGV. The CDR3 loop is CASSTRRTSGSANTQYF. The CDR3 DNA reads TGTGCCAGCAGCACGAGACGGACTAGCGGGAGTGCAAATACGCAGTATTTT.

This clone has just one count. The rearrangement joins TRBV5-1 to TRBJ2-1; 12 bases are a match to TRBD2. Germline loops: CDR1 SGHRS, CDR2 YFSETQ. J was trimmed by 4 bases and V by 4 bases; bases with no gene match: 6. The length of the CDR3 is 16 residues. CDR3 protein: CASSGRLAGAYNEQFF. The CDR3 region has the DNA TGCGCCAGCAGCGGGAGACTAGCGGGGGCTTACAATGAGCAGTTCTTC.